The source of this TCR beta chain is a study of shared clonotypes between healthy human individuals. Broader study findings: Naive subsets typically showed greater estimated richness than memory subsets. When naive CD4 clonotypes were compared across a few donors, approximately 5% were shared.

This CDR3 has 17 residues. The repertoire was sequenced with immunoSEQ multiplex PCR; TCRdb's copy has only in-frame clones and lacks some. The data contain over a million clones, approximately 96% of them singletons. As to this clone: Its antigen is undetermined.

The chain carries TRBV21-1 and TRBJ1-5; whether TRBD1, the table's D call, matches the DNA was not checked. TRBV21-1 has pseudogene status. Sequences were obtained from naive CD4+ T cells sorted from blood. Subset reported: CD45RA+ positively selected. The receptor was derived from a man aged 25-40 years in good health. CDR3 coding DNA: TGTGCCAGCAGCAAACGAGGTGCCAGGGTGGGAAATCAGCCCCAGCATTTT. Protein: CASSKRGARVGNQPQHF.